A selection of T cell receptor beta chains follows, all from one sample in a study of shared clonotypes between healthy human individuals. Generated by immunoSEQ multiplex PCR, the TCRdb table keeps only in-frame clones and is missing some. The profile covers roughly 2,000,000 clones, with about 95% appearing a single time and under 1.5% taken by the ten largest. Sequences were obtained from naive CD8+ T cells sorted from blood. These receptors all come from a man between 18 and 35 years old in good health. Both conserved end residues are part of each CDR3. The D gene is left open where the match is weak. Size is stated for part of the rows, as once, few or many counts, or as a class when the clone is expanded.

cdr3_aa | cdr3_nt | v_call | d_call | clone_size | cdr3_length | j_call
CASSVGTYQETQYF | TGTGCCAGCTCGGTCGGGACGTACCAAGAGACCCAGTACTTC | TRBV18 | - | - | 14 | TRBJ2-5
CASSGPPRGKNTEAFF | TGTGCCAGCAGTGGCCCTCCGAGGGGGAAGAACACTGAAGCTTTCTTT | TRBV25-1 | - | - | 16 | TRBJ1-1
CASSWGDRSYEQYF | TGTGCCAGCAGCTGGGGGGACAGATCCTACGAGCAGTACTTC | TRBV5-4 | - | - | 14 | TRBJ2-7
CASSYSPGYSNQPQHF | TGTGCCAGCAGTTACTCACCGGGATATAGCAATCAGCCCCAGCATTTT | TRBV6-6 | - | - | 16 | TRBJ1-5
CAWISRGPANTQYF | TGTGCCTGGATTTCGAGGGGCCCTGCGAATACGCAGTATTTT | TRBV30 | - | - | 14 | TRBJ2-3
CASSVEEGPREQYF | TGTGCCAGCAGCGTGGAGGAAGGGCCGCGCGAGCAGTACTTC | TRBV9 | - | - | 14 | TRBJ2-7
CASEGLETQYF | TGTGCCAGCGAGGGTTTGGAGACCCAGTACTTC | TRBV7-9 | - | - | 11 | TRBJ2-5
CASSWGSYNSPLHF | TGTGCCAGCAGCTGGGGCTCCTATAATTCACCCCTCCACTTT | TRBV11-2 | - | - | 14 | TRBJ1-6
CASRPTGRGNYGYTF | TGTGCCAGCAGACCTACAGGGCGAGGTAACTATGGCTACACCTTC | TRBV27 | - | once | 15 | TRBJ1-2
CASSISQGYEQYF | TGCGCCAGCAGTATATCGCAGGGCTACGAGCAGTACTTC | TRBV4-3 | - | - | 13 | TRBJ2-7
CASSLFGDSPLHF | TGTGCCAGCAGCTTATTTGGGGATTCACCCCTCCACTTT | TRBV7-8 | - | - | 13 | TRBJ1-6
CASSESLLDLDTQYF | TGCGCCAGCAGTGAGTCCCTTCTCGATTTGGATACGCAGTATTTT | TRBV10-1 | - | - | 15 | TRBJ2-3
CASSVEDYPSYEQYF | TGTGCCAGCAGCGTAGAGGACTATCCATCCTACGAGCAGTACTTC | TRBV9 | - | - | 15 | TRBJ2-7
CASSFGAEQYF | TGTGCCAGCAGCTTTGGGGCCGAGCAGTACTTC | TRBV7-9 | - | - | 11 | TRBJ2-7
CASDPDGANVLTF | TGTGCCAGCGACCCCGACGGGGCCAACGTCCTGACTTTC | TRBV9 | - | - | 13 | TRBJ2-6
CASSILQGTEAFF | TGTGCCAGTAGTATACTTCAGGGCACCGAAGCTTTCTTT | TRBV19 | - | - | 13 | TRBJ1-1
CASSLSSGSEAFF | TGTGCCAGCAGTTTAAGTTCGGGGAGTGAAGCTTTCTTT | TRBV28 | - | - | 13 | TRBJ1-1
CASSFLETQYF | TGTGCCAGCAGCTTTTTAGAGACCCAGTACTTC | TRBV7-9 | - | once | 11 | TRBJ2-5
CASSHSGTPYYEQYF | TGTGCCAGCAGTCACTCCGGGACTCCTTACTACGAGCAGTACTTC | TRBV6-6 | - | - | 15 | TRBJ2-7
CASSTANGGPATDTQYF | TGTGCCAGTAGTACCGCGAATGGGGGGCCGGCTACAGATACGCAGTATTTT | TRBV19 | - | - | 17 | TRBJ2-3
CASSYSVTGAYNEQFF | TGTGCCAGCAGTTACTCCGTGACAGGGGCCTACAATGAGCAGTTCTTC | TRBV6-6 | TRBD1 | - | 16 | TRBJ2-1
CASSVGQGYEKLFF | TGTGCCAGCAGTGTGGGGCAGGGCTATGAAAAACTGTTTTTT | TRBV6-1 | - | - | 14 | TRBJ1-4
CASSPDRQSSYEQYF | TGTGCCAGCAGTCCCGACAGGCAGAGCTCCTACGAGCAGTACTTC | TRBV5-4 | - | - | 15 | TRBJ2-7
CASSTGGRPYEQYF | TGTGCCAGTTCTACGGGCGGGAGACCCTACGAGCAGTACTTC | TRBV4-2 | TRBD2 | - | 14 | TRBJ2-7
CASWTGAFNYGYTF | TGTGCCAGCTGGACAGGGGCTTTTAACTATGGCTACACCTTC | TRBV6-5 | TRBD1 | - | 14 | TRBJ1-2
CASSGATGELNEKLFF | TGTGCCAGCAGCGGGGCAACAGGGGAACTTAATGAAAAACTGTTTTTT | TRBV9 | TRBD1 | - | 16 | TRBJ1-4
CASGGPRVKTQYF | TGTGCCAGCGGGGGCCCCAGGGTAAAGACGCAGTATTTT | TRBV6-5 | - | - | 13 | TRBJ2-3
CASSVETDIKNTQYF | TGTGCCAGCAGCGTAGAGACAGACATCAAGAATACCCAGTACTTC | TRBV9 | - | - | 15 | TRBJ2-5
CASSTSLSSYEQYF | TGTGCCAGCAGCACATCACTGAGCTCCTACGAGCAGTACTTC | TRBV7-9 | - | - | 14 | TRBJ2-7
CASSQDAASGSYEQYF | TGCGCCAGCAGCCAAGATGCGGCTAGCGGGAGCTACGAGCAGTACTTC | TRBV4-3 | TRBD2 | - | 16 | TRBJ2-7
CASSLTGTNFEAFF | TGTGCCAGCAGTTTAACCGGGACGAACTTTGAAGCTTTCTTT | TRBV27 | - | - | 14 | TRBJ1-1
CASSHPRGGETLKTGELFF | TGCGCCAGCAGCCACCCGAGGGGCGGGGAGACTTTGAAGACCGGGGAGCTGTTTTTT | TRBV4-1 | - | once | 19 | TRBJ2-2
CASSLDSIGSDTQYF | TGCGCCAGCAGCTTGGACAGTATAGGCTCAGATACGCAGTATTTT | TRBV5-1 | - | - | 15 | TRBJ2-3
CASSLLAGEGDYNEQFF | TGTGCCAGCAGCCTTCTAGCGGGAGAGGGGGATTACAATGAGCAGTTCTTC | TRBV13 | TRBD2 | - | 17 | TRBJ2-1
CASVVSGENTGELFF | TGTGCCAGCGTTGTAAGCGGGGAGAACACCGGGGAGCTGTTTTTT | TRBV28 | TRBD2 | once | 15 | TRBJ2-2
CASSHLRMGVYNEQFF | TGTGCCAGCAGCCACCTGAGGATGGGGGTCTACAATGAGCAGTTCTTC | TRBV7-9 | - | - | 16 | TRBJ2-1
CATSTLKGLSNEKLFF | TGTGCCACCAGCACCCTAAAGGGGCTATCTAATGAAAAACTGTTTTTT | TRBV15 | - | - | 16 | TRBJ1-4
CASSLGEQGGQPQHF | TGTGCCAGCAGTTTAGGAGAACAGGGTGGTCAGCCCCAGCATTTT | TRBV28 | - | - | 15 | TRBJ1-5
CASSPPAGIENQPQHF | TGTGCCAGCAGCCCCCCAGCGGGTATTGAGAATCAGCCCCAGCATTTT | TRBV7-8 | - | - | 16 | TRBJ1-5
CASSLTLGYEQYF | TGTGCCAGCAGCTTAACATTGGGTTACGAGCAGTACTTC | TRBV7-3 | - | - | 13 | TRBJ2-7
CASSSYVLQDYGYTF | TGTGCCAGCAGTTCCTACGTCCTGCAGGACTATGGCTACACCTTC | TRBV6-6 | - | - | 15 | TRBJ1-2
CASSQGPTGGSTGELFF | TGCGCCAGCAGCCAAGGCCCAACAGGGGGCAGCACCGGGGAGCTGTTTTTT | TRBV4-1 | TRBD1 | - | 17 | TRBJ2-2
CASSQGQEETQYF | TGTGCCAGCAGTCAAGGACAGGAGGAGACCCAGTACTTC | TRBV28 | TRBD1 | once | 13 | TRBJ2-5
CASRGGGVGNEQFF | TGTGCCAGCAGGGGGGGCGGGGTCGGCAATGAGCAGTTCTTC | TRBV27 | - | - | 14 | TRBJ2-1
CAIMGESYEQYF | TGTGCCATCATGGGGGAGTCCTACGAGCAGTACTTC | TRBV10-3 | - | - | 12 | TRBJ2-7
CASSLSRGAAQPQHF | TGTGCCAGCAGTTTATCACGGGGAGCGGCTCAGCCCCAGCATTTT | TRBV27 | - | - | 15 | TRBJ1-5
CASSRDLTGELFF | TGTGCCAGCAGCCGGGACCTCACCGGGGAGCTGTTTTTT | TRBV7-6 | - | - | 13 | TRBJ2-2
CASSYSIGDGYTF | TGTGCCAGCAGTTACTCGATAGGGGATGGCTACACCTTC | TRBV6-5 | - | few | 13 | TRBJ1-2
CASSSGPYQPQHF | TGTGCCAGCAGCTCGGGACCTTATCAGCCCCAGCATTTT | TRBV7-9 | - | - | 13 | TRBJ1-5
CASSLVGGGPYEQYF | TGTGCCAGCAGTTTAGTTGGAGGAGGCCCCTACGAGCAGTACTTC | TRBV28 | - | - | 15 | TRBJ2-7
CASSLRDDMNTEAFF | TGTGCCAGCAGTTTACGGGACGACATGAACACTGAAGCTTTCTTT | TRBV27 | - | once | 15 | TRBJ1-1
CASSPASTNEKLFF | TGTGCCAGCAGCCCAGCCAGTACTAATGAAAAACTGTTTTTT | TRBV6-1 | - | - | 14 | TRBJ1-4
CASSQPGQYNSPLHF | TGCGCCAGCAGTCAACCGGGACAGTATAATTCACCCCTCCACTTT | TRBV23-1 | TRBD1 | - | 15 | TRBJ1-6
CASSEAATGGLWEQYF | TGTGCCAGCAGTGAAGCGGCGACAGGGGGTTTGTGGGAGCAGTACTTC | TRBV6-1 | TRBD1 | - | 16 | TRBJ2-7
CASSPGGDEQYF | TGTGCCAGCAGCCCGGGTGGGGACGAGCAGTACTTC | TRBV9 | - | - | 12 | TRBJ2-7